Presented here are 29 T cell receptor beta chains from one specimen sequenced in a study of vaccination effects on CD4 cells after COVID-19. On roughly day 10 of culture, CD4+ T cells were separated out. Profiling relied on immunoSEQ multiplex PCR, and the TCRdb table lists in-frame clones only, not all of them. The data hold about 58,000 clones, with more than 60% observed a single time. Their target antigens are unknown. This material consisted of CD4+ T cells from PBMCs cultured without peptide, taken before COVID-19 vaccination. All receptors derive from a human donor who received a COVID-19 vaccine.

The V gene is TRBV6-6, the J gene TRBJ1-6; 8 nucleotides match TRBD1. Germline CDR1 MNHNY, CDR2 SVGAGI (reference sequence). Trimming removed 6 bases from V and 3 bases from J; junction bases left unmatched: 10. This CDR3 contains 17 residues. The CDR3 coding sequence is TGTGCCAGCAGCCGATCAGGGGGCCCTAACTATAATTCACCCCTCCACTTT. Protein: CASSRSGGPNYNSPLHF.

The chain joins TRBV18 to TRBJ2-3; no clear D gene. Trimming left V 4 bases short and J 1 base short, with 12 bases between. Germline V lookup: CDR1 KGHSH, CDR2 LQKENI. The CDR3 is 15 residues long. The CDR3 protein is CASSRLRGGTDTQYF. In DNA form, the CDR3 reads TGTGCCAGCTCACGGCTCAGAGGAGGCACAGATACGCAGTATTTT. Complete variable domain (other parts from reference TRBV18 and TRBJ2-3): NAGVMQNPRHLVRRRGQEARLRCSPMKGHSHVYWYRQLPEEGLKFMVYLQKENIIDESGMPKERFSAEFPKEGPSILRIQQVVRGDSAAYFCASSRLRGGTDTQYFGPGTRLTVL.

The chain couples TRBV5-1 to TRBJ2-4; D is possibly TRBD1 or TRBD2 (5 bases each). Germline V gives CDR1 SGHRS, CDR2 YFSETQ. Trimming took 2 bases from V and 5 from J, leaving 11 bases between them. This CDR3 has 14 residues. CDR3 amino acids: CASSLAGTQNIQYF. DNA for the CDR3: TGCGCCAGCAGCTTAGCCGGGACCCAAAACATTCAGTACTTC.

CDR3 region: CATSDFNRGTDTQYF. In nucleotides, the CDR3 is TGTGCCACCAGTGATTTTAACAGGGGCACAGATACGCAGTATTTT. This chain connects TRBV24-1 to TRBJ2-3; possible D gene TRBD1, 6 bases. V was clipped by 1 base and J by 1 base, with 8 bases between them. This CDR3 is 15 amino acids long. Germline V gene data show CDR1 as KGHDR and CDR2 as SFDVKD.

The chain recombines TRBV30 with TRBJ1-5, with a tentative D call TRBD1 (6 bases). The germline V gene has CDR1 GTSNPN and CDR2 SVGIG (reference sequence). The CDR3 contains 15 residues. V shed 2 bases and J shed 3 bases, with 14 bases lying between them. CDR3 nucleotides: TGTGCCTGGAGTCGATCGGACAGAGACAATCAGCCCCAGCATTTT. This gives the protein CAWSRSDRDNQPQHF.

V usage is TRBV19 and J usage is TRBJ1-5; D is ambiguous. The CDR3 loop spans 13 amino acids. Trimming removed 5 bases at V and 4 bases at J, with 9 bases between. Germline CDR1 LNHDA, CDR2 SQIVND (reference sequence). Here the CDR3 reads CASSPRENQPQHF. DNA of the CDR3: TGTGCCAGTAGTCCCAGAGAGAATCAGCCCCAGCATTTT. Full variable domain (remainder filled in from reference TRBV19 and TRBJ1-5): DGGITQSPKYLFRKEGQNVTLSCEQNLNHDAMYWYRQDPGQGLRLIYYSQIVNDFQKGDIAEGYSVSREKKESFPLTVTSAQKNPTAFYLCASSPRENQPQHFGDGTRLSIL.

The V and J genes are TRBV6-2 or TRBV6-3 and TRBJ2-5; no definite D call. V was cut by 0 bases and J by 4 bases, with 12 bases left in between. The CDR3 runs 15 residues. Germline V gene data show CDR1 as MNHEY and CDR2 as SVGEGT. The CDR3 DNA reads TGTGCCAGCAGTTACTCGGGTTCGGCTGGAGAGACCCAGTACTTC. This sequence encodes CASSYSGSAGETQYF.

The rearrangement links TRBV6-2 or TRBV6-3 to TRBJ2-7; D might be TRBD2 (7 bases). V dropped 0 bases and J dropped 6 bases, with 15 bases sitting between them. CDR1 is MNHEY and CDR2 is SVGEGT in the germline V gene. CDR3 length: 15 amino acids. This CDR3 is CASSYSRTRGGEQYV. The CDR3, as DNA: TGTGCCAGCAGTTACTCGAGGACTAGAGGGGGCGAGCAGTACGTC.

The gene calls are TRBV5-1 and TRBJ1-1, with TRBD1 identical over 9 bases. This CDR3 region has 14 residues. Germline lookup yields CDR1 SGHRS and CDR2 YFSETQ. Trimming took 2 bases from V and 3 from J; bases not matched to a gene: 2. CDR3: CASSLGTGYTEAFF. CDR3 DNA: TGCGCCAGCAGCTTAGGGACAGGGTACACTGAAGCTTTCTTT.

The V and J genes are TRBV2 and TRBJ1-2, with D possibly TRBD1 on 6 matching bases. Deletions cut 6 bases from V and 4 bases from J, with 9 bases between. CDR3 length: 12 residues. In germline, CDR1 is SNHLY, CDR2 FYNNEI. The CDR3 bases are TGTGCCAGCAGGGGAGGGGGCTATGGCTACACCTTC. This gives the protein CASRGGGYGYTF.

Only one count was recorded for this clone. The chain recombines TRBV28 with TRBJ1-2; D may be TRBD1 (6 bases). Trimming pared 2 bases from V and 2 bases from J, leaving 15 bases between. Germline CDR1 is MDHEN and CDR2 is SYDVKM. This CDR3 has 16 amino acids. CDR3 sequence: CASSLRFPTGNYGYTF. The CDR3 DNA sequence: TGTGCCAGCAGTTTAAGATTTCCAACAGGGAACTATGGCTACACCTTC.

A few counts support this clone. J is TRBJ1-5 and V is TRBV6-5; 8 bases are shared with TRBD1. CDR3 length: 14 residues. CDR1 is MNHEY, CDR2 SVGAGI, per germline. The trim removed 6 bases at V and 7 bases at J, leaving 8 bases unmatched. In DNA, the CDR3 is TGTGCCAGCAGCAGGGACAGGTTCAGGCAGCCCCAGCATTTT. This encodes CASSRDRFRQPQHF.

The rearrangement links TRBV27 to TRBJ2-7; TRBD1 is a possible D gene (5 bases). Trimming stripped 6 bases from V and 5 bases from J, with 14 bases between. Germline loops: CDR1 MNHEY, CDR2 SMNVEV (reference sequence). CDR3 length: 13 amino acids. CDR3 DNA: TGTGCCAGCAGCTTAATTCAGGGCCACGAGCAGTACGTC. Translating it yields CASSLIQGHEQYV.

This clone was found a few times. V gene TRBV18 combines with J gene TRBJ1-2; no clear D gene. The V gene lost 2 bases and the J gene lost 3 bases, with 13 bases spanning the gap. The CDR3 runs 15 residues. Germline CDR1 KGHSH, CDR2 LQKENI. CDR3 nucleotide sequence: TGTGCCAGCTCACCAAGAGAGGGTTTGGACTATGGCTACACCTTC. Protein: CASSPREGLDYGYTF.

The genes are TRBV5-1 and TRBJ1-4; 7 nucleotides align to TRBD1. The CDR3 runs to 14 residues. The trim removed 1 base at V and 7 bases at J, leaving 4 bases unmatched. Germline loops: CDR1 SGHRS, CDR2 YFSETQ. The CDR3 is CASSLPGQSEKLFF. The CDR3 DNA reads TGCGCCAGCAGCTTGCCGGGACAGAGTGAAAAACTGTTTTTT.

J is TRBJ1-1 and V is TRBV9, with 8 bases aligning to TRBD1. The CDR3 has 15 residues. The V gene end was trimmed by 3 bases and the J gene end by 4 bases; junction bases not matched to a gene: 8. Germline loops: CDR1 SGDLS, CDR2 YYNGEE. The CDR3 reads CASSAGQVRPTEAFF. As DNA, the CDR3 is TGTGCCAGCAGCGCGGGACAGGTCCGGCCCACTGAAGCTTTCTTT.

In this sample, this clone turned up a few times. The chain employs TRBV5-1 and TRBJ2-3; D possibly corresponds to TRBD1 (7 bases). V lost 0 bases and J lost 5, with 10 bases in between. This CDR3 contains 14 residues. The germline CDR1 and CDR2 sequences are SGHRS and YFSETQ. DNA for the CDR3: TGCGCCAGCAGCTTGGCCAGGGGGGTAGATACGCAGTATTTT. This translates into CASSLARGVDTQYF.

This clone was counted only a few times. The chain couples TRBV18 to TRBJ1-1, with TRBD1 matching 7 bases. This CDR3 is 13 amino acids long. The V gene end was trimmed by 5 bases and the J gene end by 8 bases; junction bases not matched to a gene: 8. Germline-derived CDR1 and CDR2 are KGHSH and LQKENI. CDR3 nucleotide sequence: TGTGCCAGCTCAGACAGGGTGGGGATCGAAGCTTTCTTT. Translating gives CASSDRVGIEAFF.

The genes are TRBV21-1 and TRBJ1-4. TRBV21-1 is designated a pseudogene. The CDR3 totals 20 residues. CDR3: CASSNSTDRKFTAGYEKLFF. The CDR3 DNA reads as TGTGCCAGCAGCAACTCGACCGACAGGAAGTTTACGGCGGGGTATGAAAAACTGTTTTTT.

The rearrangement links TRBV6-5 to TRBJ2-7; 7 bases are shared with TRBD1. Germline V lookup: CDR1 MNHEY, CDR2 SVGAGI. V gave up 6 bases and J gave up 3 bases; unmatched junction bases: 8. The CDR3 totals 14 residues. DNA for the CDR3: TGTGCCAGCAGACCGGACAGGTTATTCTACGAGCAGTACGTC. Protein product: CASRPDRLFYEQYV.

CDR3 protein: CASSVGPASNQPQHF. CDR3 DNA: TGTGCCAGCAGCGTAGGTCCTGCTAGCAATCAGCCCCAGCATTTT. The V and J genes are TRBV9 and TRBJ1-5; D is uncertain. Per germline, CDR1 SGDLS and CDR2 YYNGEE. Trimming cost V 0 bases and J 0 bases, with 7 bases left between them. The CDR3 extends over 15 amino acids.

The V and J genes are TRBV29-1 and TRBJ2-5; 11 positions match TRBD2. CDR3 length: 15 residues. V lost 6 bases, J lost 5 bases, and 11 bases stayed unmatched. CDR1 SQVTM and CDR2 ANQGSEA come from the germline V gene. This chain's CDR3 is CSVTTSGVVRETQYF. In DNA, the CDR3 is TGCAGCGTGACGACTAGCGGGGTAGTTCGGGAGACCCAGTACTTC.

V and J are TRBV6-6 and TRBJ2-5, with 10 nucleotides matching TRBD2. Per germline, CDR1 MNHNY and CDR2 SVGAGI (reference sequence). CDR3 length: 16 amino acids. Germline trimming cut 2 bases from V and 7 bases from J; bases unmatched to any gene: 10. For the CDR3, the DNA is TGTGCCAGCAGTTACGGGACTAGCGTAGGGGTAGGGACCCAGTACTTC. Amino acid sequence: CASSYGTSVGVGTQYF.

The chain employs TRBV9 and TRBJ1-2; the match to TRBD1 covers 7 bases. The ends lost 4 bases at V and 3 bases at J; junction bases unmatched: 6. Germline V gene lookup returns CDR1 SGDLS and CDR2 YYNGEE. The CDR3 consists of 14 residues. The CDR3 sequence: CASSPRDSYYGYTF. In nucleotides, the CDR3 is TGTGCCAGCAGCCCTAGGGACAGCTACTATGGCTACACCTTC. The variable domain in full, with the rest retrieved from reference TRBV9 and TRBJ1-2, is DSGVTQTPKHLITATGQRVTLRCSPRSGDLSVYWYQQSLDQGLQFLIQYYNGEERAKGNILERFSAQQFPDLHSELNLSSLELGDSALYFCASSPRDSYYGYTFGSGTRLTVV.

The chain joins TRBV30 to TRBJ2-5, with TRBD2 identical over 11 bases. V lost 1 base, J lost 2 bases, and 6 bases stayed unmatched. This CDR3 spans 16 amino acids. CDR1 is GTSNPN, CDR2 SVGIG, per germline (reference sequence). CDR3 DNA sequence: TGTGCCTGGAGTGGGGGGCTAGCGGGGGGACAAGAGACCCAGTACTTC. Translated: CAWSGGLAGGQETQYF.

The chain combines TRBV11-2 with TRBJ2-7; a possible D gene is TRBD2 (5 bases). This CDR3 has 15 amino acids. Trimming took off 0 bases at V and 2 bases at J, with 11 bases between the two ends. Germline loops: CDR1 SGHAT, CDR2 FQNNGV. CDR3 protein: CASSLDRTGTYEQYV. CDR3 nucleotide sequence: TGTGCCAGCAGCTTAGATAGGACGGGAACCTACGAGCAGTACGTC.

The J gene is TRBJ2-5, the V gene TRBV7-2, with D possibly matching TRBD1 (6 bases). The V end was cut by 5 bases, the J end by 9 bases, with 22 bases between. The V gene's germline CDR1 is SGHTA and CDR2 FQGNSA. The CDR3 loop spans 15 amino acids. The CDR3 sequence is CASSRLRDNGPAQYF. For the CDR3, the DNA is TGTGCCAGCAGCAGACTCCGGGACAACGGGCCGGCCCAGTACTTC.

The chain uses TRBV4-3 and TRBJ1-2; D not certain. Between the trimmed V and J ends, which lost 0 bases and 1 base, there was a span of 6 bases. Germline lookup yields CDR1 LGHNA and CDR2 YSLEER. The CDR3 spans 14 residues. The CDR3 DNA reads TGCGCCAGCAGCCAAGAATCCGGTAACTATGGCTACACCTTC. Its translation is CASSQESGNYGYTF.

This chain links TRBV18 with TRBJ2-3; no definite D call. The CDR3 loop spans 16 amino acids. V was shortened by 3 bases and J by 4 bases, with 17 bases between the two germline ends. Looked up from germline, CDR1 is KGHSH and CDR2 is LQKENI. The CDR3 reads CASSPPRSLRADTQYF. In DNA, the CDR3 is TGTGCCAGCTCACCGCCTCGGTCCCTAAGGGCAGATACGCAGTATTTT. Looking up the rest from reference TRBV18 and TRBJ2-3 gives the full variable domain: NAGVMQNPRHLVRRRGQEARLRCSPMKGHSHVYWYRQLPEEGLKFMVYLQKENIIDESGMPKERFSAEFPKEGPSILRIQQVVRGDSAAYFCASSPPRSLRADTQYFGPGTRLTVL.